One and the same sample provided the 17 T cell receptor beta chains below, sequenced in a study of chemoradiotherapy in HPV16-positive cancers. Some clones are missing from TCRdb's copy, which holds only in-frame ones; the method was immunoSEQ multiplex PCR. The sample lists around 13,000 clones; about 85% were seen once. Here the sequenced sample was blood, taken from a patient who underwent chemoradiotherapy. Receptors were obtained from a human donor with HPV-associated anogenital cancer.

The chain has TRBV7-2 and TRBJ2-3; no reliable D call. The CDR3 has 13 amino acids. Trimming cost V 3 bases and J 5 bases, with 9 bases left between them. Germline CDR1 SGHTA, CDR2 FQGNSA. CDR3 in DNA: TGTGCCAGCAGCTTGAGAGAAGGAGATACGCAGTATTTT. It translates to CASSLREGDTQYF.

This chain joins TRBV19 and TRBJ2-3, with D possibly being TRBD2 (6 bases). Trimming left V 8 bases short and J 1 base short, with 10 bases between. Germline V lookup: CDR1 LNHDA, CDR2 SQIVND (reference sequence). This CDR3 has 13 residues. The DNA for the CDR3 is TGTGCCAGTGGAGGGTCTGGCACAGATACGCAGTATTTT. Protein product: CASGGSGTDTQYF.

The chain's CDR3 is CASRGQGSSSGEYF. The CDR3 DNA reads TGTGCCAGCAGGGGGCAGGGGTCTTCTTCGGGAGAATACTTC. The V call is TRBV6-6, the J call TRBJ2-5, with D perhaps TRBD1 or TRBD2 (6 bases each). The CDR3 totals 14 residues. Trimming removed 6 bases at V and 14 bases at J, with 25 bases between. Germline CDR1 reads MNHNY; CDR2 reads SVGAGI (reference sequence).

This chain links TRBV7-3 with TRBJ2-3; maybe TRBD2 (6 bases). Per germline, CDR1 SGHTA and CDR2 FQGTGA. The CDR3 covers 15 residues. V was pared by 5 bases and J by 3 bases, with 15 bases between. The DNA for the CDR3 is TGTGCCAGCAGCCCAACCGGGACTTTTACAGATACGCAGTATTTT. This gives the protein CASSPTGTFTDTQYF.

The gene calls are TRBV5-1 and TRBJ1-5; D remains ambiguous. Deletions cut 0 bases from V and 0 bases from J, with 10 bases between. This CDR3 region has 16 residues. Germline V gives CDR1 SGHRS, CDR2 YFSETQ. DNA for the CDR3: TGCGCCAGCAGCTTGGGTGCTGGGGATAGCAATCAGCCCCAGCATTTT. This codes for CASSLGAGDSNQPQHF.

V gene TRBV10-3 combines with J gene TRBJ1-2; D might be TRBD1 (5 bases). Germline values: CDR1 ENHRY, CDR2 SYGVKD. With 4 bases removed from V and 6 bases from J, the gap between germline ends came to 18 bases. This CDR3 is built from 15 residues. CDR3 residues: CAISVRQGAEDGYTF. The CDR3 DNA follows: TGTGCCATCAGTGTCAGGCAGGGCGCCGAGGATGGCTACACCTTC.

The chain couples TRBV30 to TRBJ2-1, with 8 bases identical to TRBD2. Germline CDR1 and CDR2: GTSNPN and SVGIG (reference sequence). V lost 6 bases to trimming and J lost 5 bases; unmatched junction nucleotides: 9. The CDR3 is 14 amino acids. As DNA, the CDR3 is TGTGCCTGTTCGGGGGGCGGGGGGCACAATGAGCAGTTCTTC. The encoded protein is CACSGGGGHNEQFF.

The chain recombines TRBV2 with TRBJ1-2; D unclear. The CDR3 covers 14 residues. Germline-derived CDR1 and CDR2 are SNHLY and FYNNEI. V was pared by 6 bases and J by 1 base, with 12 bases between. The CDR3 protein is CASRSVRSNYGYTF. The CDR3 DNA follows: TGTGCCAGCAGGAGTGTAAGGAGTAACTATGGCTACACCTTC.

This clone appeared a few times. The gene calls are TRBV6-1 and TRBJ2-6; 11 positions match TRBD1. The CDR3 is made up of 19 amino acids. Germline loops: CDR1 MNHNS, CDR2 SASEGT. The junction had 8 bases not matched to a gene; V was cut back by 2 bases and J by 2 bases. The CDR3 DNA is TGTGCCAGCAGTGAAATTTTAGGACAGGGGGCGGCTGGGGCCAACGTCCTGACTTTC. Its translation is CASSEILGQGAAGANVLTF.

This chain connects TRBV2 to TRBJ1-5; D is possibly TRBD1 (5 bases). Trimming left V 7 bases short and J 3 bases short, with 13 bases between. The CDR3 runs to 14 residues. Germline lookup yields CDR1 SNHLY and CDR2 FYNNEI. DNA of the CDR3: TGTGCCAGCAACGATGGCAGGGACAATCAGCCCCAGCATTTT. Its translation: CASNDGRDNQPQHF.

As for this clone: Different DNA sequences within this sample yield the same CDR3. V gene TRBV7-7 combines with J gene TRBJ2-2, with 10 bases matching TRBD2. The CDR3 is 15 amino acids. Germline V gene sequence: CDR1 SSHAT, CDR2 FNYEAQ (reference sequence). The ends lost 6 bases at V and 5 bases at J; junction bases unmatched: 6. The CDR3 region is CASRKAGGPTGELFF. Written as DNA, the CDR3 is TGTGCCAGCAGAAAAGCGGGGGGGCCGACCGGGGAGCTGTTTTTT. The entire variable domain, with the rest obtained from reference TRBV7-7 and TRBJ2-2, is as follows: GAGVSQSPRYKVTKRGQDVTLRCDPISSHATLYWYQQALGQGPEFLTYFNYEAQPDKSGLPSDRFSAERPEGSISTLTIQRTEQRDSAMYRCASRKAGGPTGELFFGEGSRLTVL.

This chain connects TRBV5-5 to TRBJ2-5; 7 bases align to TRBD1. CDR1 and CDR2 (germline): SGHKS, YYEKEE (reference sequence). Trimming at V came to 0 bases and at J to 9 bases, leaving 14 bases not matched to a gene. The CDR3 spans 16 residues. The CDR3 DNA reads TGTGCCAGCAGCTTGGGAAAAGGACGCATCCAGGGGGCCCAGTACTTC. Its translation is CASSLGKGRIQGAQYF.

The rearrangement joins TRBV5-1 to TRBJ2-3, with D perhaps TRBD1 (5 bases). Trimming cost V 2 bases and J 6 bases, with 13 bases left between them. The CDR3 is 14 amino acids. Per germline, CDR1 SGHRS and CDR2 YFSETQ. The CDR3 is CASSLGQGYDTQYF. The CDR3 DNA reads TGCGCCAGCAGCTTAGGGCAGGGATACGATACGCAGTATTTT.

The V call is TRBV10-1, the J call TRBJ2-1; 9 nucleotides agree with TRBD2. V lost 8 bases, J lost 2 bases, and 7 bases stayed unmatched. The CDR3 contains 15 residues. Germline values: CDR1 WNHNN, CDR2 SYGVQD (reference sequence). The CDR3 DNA follows: TGCGCCAGCGCGGCCGCGGGGGGGCCCTACAATGAGCAGTTCTTC. Residues: CASAAAGGPYNEQFF.

The chain recombines TRBV5-5 with TRBJ2-5; 8 nucleotides agree with TRBD2. CDR1 is SGHKS and CDR2 is YYEKEE in the germline V gene (reference sequence). The J segment lost 4 bases and the V segment lost 0 bases, leaving 5 bases of the junction unmatched. The CDR3 runs 15 residues. The CDR3 reads CASSLDSGVVETQYF. For the CDR3, the DNA is TGTGCCAGCAGCTTGGATAGCGGGGTTGTAGAGACCCAGTACTTC. The full variable domain, completed using reference TRBV5-5 and TRBJ2-5, is DAGVTQSPTHLIKTRGQQVTLRCSPISGHKSVSWYQQVLGQGPQFIFQYYEKEERGRGNFPDRFSARQFPNYSSELNVNALLLGDSALYLCASSLDSGVVETQYFGPGTRLLVL.

The V call is TRBV14, the J call TRBJ2-3; no reliable D call. The CDR3 is made up of 17 amino acids. Trimming cost V 4 bases and J 0 bases, with 17 bases left between them. The germline V gene has CDR1 SGHDN and CDR2 FVKESK. The CDR3 spells CASSPSPRTASTDTQYF. The CDR3 coding sequence is TGTGCCAGCAGCCCAAGCCCTAGAACAGCTAGCACAGATACGCAGTATTTT.

This chain uses TRBV5-4 with TRBJ2-3; 9 bases agree with TRBD2. With 1 base clipped from V and 6 bases from J, the junction kept 6 bases outside the gene matches. There are 15 residues in the CDR3. The germline gives CDR1 SGHNT, CDR2 YYREEE (reference sequence). CDR3 sequence: CASSLSAGGSDTQYF. CDR3 in DNA: TGTGCCAGCAGCTTGTCAGCGGGGGGTTCGGATACGCAGTATTTT.